This T cell receptor (beta chain) was identified during a study of CD8 T cells in ankylosing spondylitis. General study results and limits: In the blood and synovial fluid of reactive arthritis, some motif variants had been previously reported. Blood from ankylosing spondylitis patients appeared to carry a characteristic roughly 8-variant TCR beta motif. As for the disease-linked clones, they showed a CD8+ phenotype and occurred at relatively low frequencies in peripheral blood. According to the report, clones linked to the disease were significantly enriched in matched synovial fluid samples taken from ankylosing spondylitis patients.

This CDR3 is built from 14 residues. Germline V gives CDR1 SNHLY, CDR2 FYNNEI. Trimming took off 3 bases at V and 10 bases at J, with 15 bases between the two ends. With respect to this clonotype: Its antigen is unidentified.

Quantitative 5'-RACE was performed with molecular barcodes, and it yielded the TCR beta libraries. In TCRdb, the 5' RACE reads were re-called with MiXCR into one record per CDR3 protein. Of around 430,000 distinct CDR3 sequences listed, under 20% are singletons. The material sequenced was blood, either unsorted or a sorted T cell fraction (not recorded which). V and J are TRBV2 and TRBJ1-4, with TRBD1 as a possible D gene (5 bases). This TCR was sampled from a male donor with ankylosing spondylitis. The CDR3 nucleotides read TGTGCCAGCAGTGATGGGGGGAGGTATGGAAAACTGTTTTTT. Protein: CASSDGGRYGKLFF.